The 24 T cell receptor beta chains below come from one sample, sequenced in a study of graft-versus-host responses after intestinal transplantation. Sequencing was performed with immunoSEQ multiplex PCR; in TCRdb, only in-frame clones are kept and a portion is missing. The sample has under 45,000 clones; about 90% are singletons. The sequenced sample was PBMCs, obtained 260 to 280 days after transplant. The receptor set was obtained from a human patient who received an intestinal transplant, so some T cells may come from the graft donor.

The V gene is TRBV6-6, the J gene TRBJ1-3, with D possibly TRBD1 on 6 matching bases. Trimming shortened V by 5 bases and J by 4 bases, and 12 bases separated the two germline ends. CDR1 is MNHNY and CDR2 is SVGAGI in the germline V gene (reference sequence). The CDR3 is 14 residues long. Here the CDR3 DNA reads TGTGCCAGCAGTGCAGGGGCGACCGGAAACACCATATATTTT. Translation: CASSAGATGNTIYF.

The CDR3 sequence is CASSYWGRNQPQHF. The DNA of the CDR3 is TGTGCCAGCAGTTACTGGGGAAGGAATCAGCCCCAGCATTTT. This chain joins TRBV6-6 and TRBJ1-5; D is ambiguous. Germline values: CDR1 MNHNY, CDR2 SVGAGI (reference sequence). The CDR3 spans 14 residues. Trimming pared 1 base from V and 4 bases from J, leaving 8 bases between.

The DNA of the CDR3 is TGTGCCAGCAGAGGACAGGGTACCTACAATGAGCAGTTCTTC. Its protein is CASRGQGTYNEQFF. V is TRBV27 and J is TRBJ2-1; 8 bases agree with TRBD1. V trimming: 6 bases; J trimming: 2 bases; junction bases outside the gene matches: 3. Germline V gene data show CDR1 as MNHEY and CDR2 as SMNVEV (reference sequence). The CDR3 loop spans 14 amino acids.

The rearrangement uses TRBV4-1 and TRBJ2-5; D remains ambiguous. From germline, CDR1 is MGHRA and CDR2 YSYEKL. The V gene lost 0 bases and the J gene lost 1 base, with 9 bases spanning the gap. This CDR3 is built from 15 residues. The CDR3 coding sequence is TGCGCCAGCAGCCAAGAGGATAGGCCCCAAGAGACCCAGTACTTC. This translates into CASSQEDRPQETQYF.

The V gene is TRBV10-1, the J gene TRBJ2-3; 8 nucleotides line up with TRBD2. This CDR3 has 16 amino acids. The germline gives CDR1 WNHNN, CDR2 SYGVQD (reference sequence). Germline trimming cut 6 bases from V and 6 bases from J; bases unmatched to any gene: 14. The DNA for the CDR3 is TGCGCCAGCAGCGAAGAACGATTAGCGGGGAAGGATACGCAGTATTTT. This sequence encodes CASSEERLAGKDTQYF.

The rearrangement uses TRBV6-6 and TRBJ1-6, with 7 positions matching TRBD1. Looked up from germline, CDR1 is MNHNY and CDR2 is SVGAGI (reference sequence). The CDR3 is 15 amino acids. After removal of 5 bases from V and 7 bases from J, the junction contained 8 bases not matched to a gene. The CDR3: CASSPNRGGNSPLHF. The CDR3 DNA follows: TGTGCCAGCAGTCCTAACAGGGGTGGGAATTCACCCCTCCACTTT.

The chain is built from TRBV27 and TRBJ2-2, with D perhaps matching TRBD1 (5 bases). With 6 bases removed from V and 6 bases from J, the gap between germline ends came to 20 bases. Germline CDR1 reads MNHEY; CDR2 reads SMNVEV (reference sequence). CDR3 size: 16 residues. In DNA form, the CDR3 reads TGTGCCAGCAGGAAACAGGTCCTTGTTATGTCCGGGGAGCTGTTTTTT. Translated, it gives CASRKQVLVMSGELFF.

The chain has TRBV2 and TRBJ1-5; weak D call: TRBD1 (6 bases). V was clipped by 2 bases and J by 7 bases, with 12 bases between them. Germline V gene sequence: CDR1 SNHLY, CDR2 FYNNEI. CDR3 size: 14 residues. CDR3 sequence: CASSEQGTGQPQHF. The DNA for the CDR3 is TGTGCCAGCAGTGAACAGGGGACTGGACAGCCCCAGCATTTT.

This chain uses TRBV4-1 with TRBJ2-6; D not certain. With 8 bases removed from V and 0 bases from J, the gap between germline ends came to 11 bases. Germline CDR1 reads MGHRA; CDR2 reads YSYEKL. This CDR3 is built from 15 residues. CDR3 loop: CASAIEPSGANVLTF. The CDR3 DNA follows: TGCGCCAGCGCGATCGAACCCTCTGGGGCCAACGTCCTGACTTTC.

This clone was seen once. The V call is TRBV7-9, the J call TRBJ2-2; D is possibly TRBD1 or TRBD2 (5 bases each). The germline CDR1 and CDR2 sequences are SEHNR and FQNEAQ (reference sequence). This CDR3 has 16 amino acids. The V and J ends lost 3 bases and 8 bases respectively, with 19 bases between them. DNA of the CDR3: TGTGCCAGCAGCTTGAGCCGGGGACGAGGATCGGGGGAGCTGTTTTTT. It specifies CASSLSRGRGSGELFF. Together with reference TRBV7-9 and TRBJ2-2, the CDR3 gives the full variable domain: DTGVSQNPRHKITKRGQNVTFRCDPISEHNRLYWYRQTLGQGPEFLTYFQNEAQLEKSRLLSDRFSAERPKGSFSTLEIQRTEQGDSAMYLCASSLSRGRGSGELFFGEGSRLTVL.

The CDR3 protein is CASSEALQVAYNEQFF. The CDR3 DNA is TGTGCCAGCAGTGAAGCGCTACAGGTTGCCTACAATGAGCAGTTCTTC. The chain carries TRBV2 and TRBJ2-1; D is perhaps TRBD1 (5 bases). This CDR3 has 16 residues. The ends were cut back, 0 bases at V and 2 bases at J, with 11 bases in the middle. The germline V gene has CDR1 SNHLY and CDR2 FYNNEI.

This clone was seen a few times. The chain uses TRBV7-9 and TRBJ2-7, with a weak D call TRBD1 (6 bases). Germline assignment: CDR1 SEHNR and CDR2 FQNEAQ (reference sequence). The V end was cut by 5 bases, the J end by 4 bases, with 18 bases between. This CDR3 is 15 amino acids long. The CDR3 is CASSRPTGLGYEQYF. The CDR3 nucleotides are TGTGCCAGCAGCCGACCCACAGGGCTGGGATACGAGCAGTACTTC.

The chain uses TRBV19 and TRBJ1-6; TRBD1 matches 7 bases. The ends lost 4 bases at V and 6 bases at J; junction bases unmatched: 6. The CDR3 loop spans 15 amino acids. Germline CDR1 LNHDA, CDR2 SQIVND (reference sequence). The CDR3 spells CASSTAGTVNSPLHF. The CDR3 bases are TGTGCCAGTAGTACCGCCGGGACAGTTAATTCACCCCTCCACTTT.

V and J are TRBV14 and TRBJ2-5; D is possibly TRBD1 or TRBD2 (5 bases each). Per the germline V gene, CDR1 is SGHDN and CDR2 is FVKESK. V was shortened by 0 bases and J by 4 bases, with 18 bases between the two germline ends. CDR3 length: 17 amino acids. As DNA, the CDR3 is TGTGCCAGCAGCCAAGATCGAACGGGACCGGGTCCAGAGACCCAGTACTTC. This codes for CASSQDRTGPGPETQYF.

This chain uses TRBV4-1 with TRBJ2-1, with 10 bases aligning to TRBD2. The length of the CDR3 is 13 residues. In germline, CDR1 is MGHRA, CDR2 YSYEKL. V lost 4 bases and J lost 8; bases outside the gene matches: 2. The CDR3 region has the DNA TGCGCCAGCAGCCGTGGGACTAGCGATGAGCAGTTCTTC. Translation gives CASSRGTSDEQFF.

This chain joins TRBV7-9 and TRBJ1-6; TRBD1 matches 7 bases. The germline gives CDR1 SEHNR, CDR2 FQNEAQ (reference sequence). V lost 3 bases and J lost 10; bases outside the gene matches: 9. This CDR3 is built from 15 residues. In nucleotides, the CDR3 is TGTGCCAGCAGCTTTCCCGACAGGGCGGGATCACCCCTCCACTTT. Translation gives CASSFPDRAGSPLHF.

V gene TRBV27 combines with J gene TRBJ2-7; TRBD2 matches 8 bases. With 6 bases clipped from V and 0 bases from J, the junction kept 10 bases outside the gene matches. The CDR3 runs to 16 residues. Germline V lookup: CDR1 MNHEY, CDR2 SMNVEV (reference sequence). CDR3 sequence reads: CASRYSGGASSYEQYF. CDR3 coding DNA: TGTGCCAGCAGGTATTCGGGGGGGGCATCCTCCTACGAGCAGTACTTC.

The CDR3 sequence is CASSPPSSADYGYTF. CDR3 bases: TGTGCCAGCTCACCACCCTCTAGTGCGGACTATGGCTACACCTTC. This chain connects TRBV18 to TRBJ1-2; D gene ambiguous. V was shortened by 0 bases and J by 3 bases, with 11 bases between the two germline ends. Germline V gene lookup returns CDR1 KGHSH and CDR2 LQKENI. The CDR3 is 15 amino acids.

Comment on this clone: Other DNA sequences in this sample translate to the same CDR3. The chain is built from TRBV6-5 and TRBJ1-1; TRBD1 is a possible D gene (5 bases). V gave up 2 bases and J gave up 1 base, with 5 bases separating them. The CDR3 loop spans 13 amino acids. Germline values: CDR1 MNHEY, CDR2 SVGAGI. The CDR3 DNA follows: TGTGCCAGCAGTTACGGGGGGAACACTGAAGCTTTCTTT. Residues: CASSYGGNTEAFF.

On this clone itself: At one end, the junction sequence differs from germline, possibly due to a read error. The J gene is TRBJ1-5, the V gene TRBV5-1; tentative D call: TRBD1 (5 bases). Germline V lookup: CDR1 SGHRS, CDR2 YFSETQ. The CDR3 has 15 amino acids. The DNA of the CDR3 is TGTGCCAGCAGCTTGCAGGCGATATGGGGCCAGCCCCAGCATTTT. Protein: CASSLQAIWGQPQHF.

This sequence joins TRBV29-1 and TRBJ2-1; TRBD1 matches 9 bases. CDR1 is SQVTM, CDR2 ANQGSEA, per germline. This CDR3 spans 12 amino acids. J was trimmed by 8 bases and V by 5 bases; bases with no gene match: 4. Written as DNA, the CDR3 is TGCAGCGTTTGGGGACAGGGTGATGAGCAGTTCTTC. Its translation is CSVWGQGDEQFF.

V gene TRBV4-1 combines with J gene TRBJ1-1; tentative D call: TRBD1 (5 bases). Looked up from germline, CDR1 is MGHRA and CDR2 is YSYEKL. The CDR3 consists of 14 residues. V was trimmed by 4 bases and J by 2 bases, leaving 11 bases between them. The CDR3 DNA follows: TGCGCCAGCAGCCCTGGGACCCACAACACTGAAGCTTTCTTT. This codes for CASSPGTHNTEAFF.

J is TRBJ1-6 and V is TRBV19, with D possibly TRBD1 on 5 matching bases. CDR1 is LNHDA, CDR2 SQIVND, per germline (reference sequence). Trimming removed 6 bases at V and 9 bases at J, with 27 bases between. The CDR3 spans 18 residues. Here the CDR3 reads CASSAFFGGTNIGSPLHF. For the CDR3, the DNA is TGTGCCAGTAGCGCCTTCTTCGGGGGTACTAATATCGGTTCACCCCTCCACTTT.

The V call is TRBV6-5, the J call TRBJ2-2; no clear D gene. The CDR3 has 14 residues. The germline V gene has CDR1 MNHEY and CDR2 SVGAGI. Trimming stripped 7 bases from V and 1 base from J, with 10 bases between. CDR3 coding DNA: TGTGCCAGCACCCAAGGTTTGAACACCGGGGAGCTGTTTTTT. Translating gives CASTQGLNTGELFF.